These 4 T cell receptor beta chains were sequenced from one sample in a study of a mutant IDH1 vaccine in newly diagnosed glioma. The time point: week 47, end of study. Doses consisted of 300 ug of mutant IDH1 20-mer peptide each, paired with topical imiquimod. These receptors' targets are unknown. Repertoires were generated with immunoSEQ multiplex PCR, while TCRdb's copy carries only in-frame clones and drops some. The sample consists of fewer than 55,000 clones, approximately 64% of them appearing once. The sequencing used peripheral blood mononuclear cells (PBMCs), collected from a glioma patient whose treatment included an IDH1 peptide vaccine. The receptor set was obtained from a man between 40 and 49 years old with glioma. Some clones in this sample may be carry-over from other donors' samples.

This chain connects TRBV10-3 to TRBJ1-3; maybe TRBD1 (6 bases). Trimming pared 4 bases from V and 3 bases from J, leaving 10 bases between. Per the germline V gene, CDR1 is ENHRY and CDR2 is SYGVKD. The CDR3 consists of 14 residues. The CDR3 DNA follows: TGTGCCATCAGTGTCAACAGGGATGGAAACACCATATATTTT. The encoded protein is CAISVNRDGNTIYF.

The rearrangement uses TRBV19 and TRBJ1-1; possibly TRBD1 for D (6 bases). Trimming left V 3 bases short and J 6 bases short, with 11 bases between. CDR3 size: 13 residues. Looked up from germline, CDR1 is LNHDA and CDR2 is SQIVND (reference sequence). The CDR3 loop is CASSIRGDAEAFF. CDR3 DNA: TGTGCCAGTAGTATCAGGGGTGACGCTGAAGCTTTCTTT. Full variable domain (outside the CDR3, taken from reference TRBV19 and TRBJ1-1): DGGITQSPKYLFRKEGQNVTLSCEQNLNHDAMYWYRQDPGQGLRLIYYSQIVNDFQKGDIAEGYSVSREKKESFPLTVTSAQKNPTAFYLCASSIRGDAEAFFGQGTRLTVV.

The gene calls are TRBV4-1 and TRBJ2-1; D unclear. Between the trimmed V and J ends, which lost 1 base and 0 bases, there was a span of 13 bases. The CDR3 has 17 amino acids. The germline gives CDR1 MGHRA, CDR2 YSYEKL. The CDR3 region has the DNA TGCGCCAGCAGCCAAGGGTCCCCGTCAGTCTCCTACAATGAGCAGTTCTTC. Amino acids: CASSQGSPSVSYNEQFF.

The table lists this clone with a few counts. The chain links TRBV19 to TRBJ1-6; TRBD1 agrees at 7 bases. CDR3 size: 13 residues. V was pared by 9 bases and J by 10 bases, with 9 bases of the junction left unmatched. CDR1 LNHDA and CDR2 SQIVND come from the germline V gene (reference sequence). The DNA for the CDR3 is TGTGCCAGCCACAGGGGAGTCTCCTCACCCCTCCACTTT. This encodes CASHRGVSSPLHF.